This TCR beta chain was sequenced in a study of blood T cell repertoires in COVID-19. The CDR3 has 15 residues. The V end lost 0 bases, the J end lost 1 base, and 6 bases lay between the germline ends. Per the germline V gene, CDR1 is ENHRY and CDR2 is SYGVKD. Sequencing was performed with immunoSEQ multiplex PCR; in TCRdb, only in-frame clones are kept and a portion is missing. The sample consists of some 170,000 clones, 78% of them appearing once. This clone was seen repeatedly, ten times or more. Adults between about 18 and 95 years of age took part from about 24 US areas. Participant reports of clinical history set cohort assignment.

The clonotype was recovered from a woman aged 50 to 60 who had recovered from COVID-19. The rearrangement joins TRBV10-3 to TRBJ2-2, with unresolved D. Sequencing was performed on PBMCs or T cells enriched from blood (not recorded which). The CDR3 DNA reads TGTGCCATCAGTGAGTCGGCAGAGAACACCGGGGAGCTGTTTTTT. Residues: CAISESAENTGELFF.